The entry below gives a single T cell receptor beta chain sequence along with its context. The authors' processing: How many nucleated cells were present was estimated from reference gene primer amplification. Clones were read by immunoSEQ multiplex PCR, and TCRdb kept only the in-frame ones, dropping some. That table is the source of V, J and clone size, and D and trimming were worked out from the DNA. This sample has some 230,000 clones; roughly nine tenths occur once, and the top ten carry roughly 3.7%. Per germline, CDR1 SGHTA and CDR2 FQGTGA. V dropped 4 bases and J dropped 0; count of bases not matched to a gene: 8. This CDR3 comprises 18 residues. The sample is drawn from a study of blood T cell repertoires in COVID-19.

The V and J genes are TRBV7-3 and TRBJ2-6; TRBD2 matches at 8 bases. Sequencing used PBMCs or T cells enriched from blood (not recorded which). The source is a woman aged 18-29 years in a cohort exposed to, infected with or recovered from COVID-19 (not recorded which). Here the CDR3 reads CASSSSSGSDSGANVLTF. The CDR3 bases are TGTGCCAGCAGCTCCTCAAGCGGGAGTGACTCTGGGGCCAACGTCCTGACTTTC. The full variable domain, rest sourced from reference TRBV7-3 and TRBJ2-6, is GAGVSQTPSNKVTEKGKYVELRCDPISGHTALYWYRQSLGQGPEFLIYFQGTGAADDSGLPNDRFFAVRPEGSVSTLKIQRTERGDSAVYLCASSSSSGSDSGANVLTFGAGSRLTVL.